A single sample gave rise to the 20 T cell receptor beta chains below, sequenced in a study of T cells in tumors after PD-1 blockade (dated by TCRdb to the late 2010s). This specimen's time point label, interpreted: before anti-PD-1 therapy. The library was produced with the immunoSEQ multiplex PCR assay. Held by TCRdb, this immuneACCESS table contains in-frame sequences only and omits some clones. Under half of the omission traces to an unresolved V gene where checked; the cause of the rest is unknown. This sample has around 50,000 clones in its table, and 60% to 80% of those were observed once. The ten largest account for over 15% of the sample. Sequences were derived from PBMCs, sampled before anti-PD-1 treatment. Receptors were obtained from a human donor with basal cell carcinoma.

As regards this clone: The sample has other DNA sequences that encode this CDR3 too. The V call is TRBV24-1, the J call TRBJ2-4; 9 bases fit TRBD2. Germline V gives CDR1 KGHDR, CDR2 SFDVKD. There are 18 residues in the CDR3. After removal of 7 bases from V and 4 bases from J, the junction contained 16 bases not matched to a gene. This chain's CDR3 is CATSPRPERGEAKNIQYF. CDR3 coding DNA: TGTGCCACCAGCCCTCGCCCCGAGCGGGGGGAAGCTAAAAACATTCAGTACTTC.

The CDR3 DNA follows: TGTGCCAGTAAGGCGAAGAACCAAGAGACCCAGTACTTC. This sequence encodes CASKAKNQETQYF. The chain uses TRBV19 and TRBJ2-5; D call uncertain. The CDR3 sequence is 13 residues long. Per germline, CDR1 LNHDA and CDR2 SQIVND (reference sequence). Deletions cut 7 bases from V and 0 bases from J, with 9 bases between.

In its sample, this clone was seen a few times. This chain links TRBV7-6 with TRBJ1-5, with a possible D match to TRBD1 (5 bases). V lost 4 bases and J 3 bases, leaving 13 bases between the germline ends. CDR3 length: 15 residues. The germline gives CDR1 SGHVS, CDR2 FNYEAQ. Here the CDR3 reads CASSYGTGYNQPQHF. CDR3 DNA sequence: TGTGCCAGCAGCTATGGAACAGGCTACAATCAGCCCCAGCATTTT.

The chain is built from TRBV19 and TRBJ2-1; 10 bases are shared with TRBD2. CDR3 length: 14 amino acids. J lost 14 bases, V lost 3 bases, and 10 bases had no gene match. Germline V lookup: CDR1 LNHDA, CDR2 SQIVND (reference sequence). This chain's CDR3 is CASSIQAGGPSEFF. The DNA of the CDR3 is TGTGCCAGTAGTATTCAAGCGGGAGGGCCCTCTGAGTTCTTC.

In nucleotides, the CDR3 is TGTGCCAGCAGTTCCCTCGCCCAGGTGGGGGGGCGATCTGAAAAACTGTTTTTT. It yields the protein CASSSLAQVGGRSEKLFF. The gene calls are TRBV28 and TRBJ1-4; tentative D call: TRBD1 (6 bases). This CDR3 has 18 residues. V was trimmed by 4 bases and J by 7 bases, leaving 25 bases between them. Germline V gene data show CDR1 as MDHEN and CDR2 as SYDVKM.

The chain links TRBV29-1 to TRBJ2-3; D is uncertain. V shed 1 base and J shed 3 bases, with 5 bases lying between them. The length of the CDR3 is 12 residues. Germline CDR1 SQVTM, CDR2 ANQGSEA. The CDR3 DNA reads TGCAGCGTTGAAGGTGGAACAGATACGCAGTATTTT. It specifies CSVEGGTDTQYF.

The rearrangement uses TRBV5-4 and TRBJ2-1, with 7 bases identical to TRBD2. Germline lookup yields CDR1 SGHNT and CDR2 YYREEE (reference sequence). The CDR3 spans 17 residues. With V trimmed by 1 base and J by 3 bases, 10 bases remained unmatched. CDR3 residues: CASSLSFGRGYYNEQFF. CDR3 bases: TGTGCCAGCAGCTTGTCTTTCGGGCGGGGGTACTACAATGAGCAGTTCTTC.

The gene calls are TRBV30 and TRBJ1-1; TRBD1 matches at 10 bases. The CDR3 length is 16 residues. V lost 4 bases and J lost 5; bases outside the gene matches: 13. CDR1 is GTSNPN, CDR2 SVGIG, per germline (reference sequence). The CDR3 loop is CAWILWKGQGWTEAFF. In nucleotides, the CDR3 is TGTGCCTGGATTCTCTGGAAGGGACAGGGGTGGACTGAAGCTTTCTTT.

V and J are TRBV19 and TRBJ2-1; 8 bases are a match to TRBD2. J gave up 8 bases and V 5 bases, and 17 bases lay outside the gene matches. The germline CDR1 and CDR2 sequences are LNHDA and SQIVND (reference sequence). The CDR3 loop spans 17 amino acids. The DNA of the CDR3 is TGTGCCAGTAGTCCTCGTCGTCGGGGGGGCTCCATAGATGAGCAGTTCTTC. Protein: CASSPRRRGGSIDEQFF.

The chain carries TRBV5-5 and TRBJ1-3; D perhaps matches TRBD1 (5 bases). The ends were cut back, 4 bases at V and 0 bases at J, with 14 bases in the middle. The V gene's germline CDR1 is SGHKS and CDR2 YYEKEE (reference sequence). The CDR3 length is 16 residues. The CDR3 nucleotides read TGTGCCAGCAGCACCGGGACGGGACTCTCTGGAAACACCATATATTTT. Amino acid sequence: CASSTGTGLSGNTIYF.

The CDR3 spells CASSPGLAGDYEQYF. For the CDR3, the DNA is TGCGCCAGCAGCCCGGGACTAGCGGGAGACTACGAGCAGTACTTC. The gene calls are TRBV10-1 and TRBJ2-7; 14 bases agree with TRBD2. V lost 6 bases and J lost 3; bases outside the gene matches: 4. Germline CDR1 WNHNN, CDR2 SYGVQD (reference sequence). The CDR3 spans 15 residues.

Points on this clone: This sample includes further DNA sequences coding for the same CDR3. This sequence joins TRBV12-2 and TRBJ1-6; TRBD1, the table's D call, was not compared with the DNA. TRBV12-2 is described as a pseudogene. The CDR3 runs to 15 residues. The CDR3 bases are TGTGCAAGTCGCTTAGGGCAGGTGCATAATTCACCCCTCCACTTT. Amino acid sequence: CASRLGQVHNSPLHF.

The chain recombines TRBV30 with TRBJ1-5, with a weak D call TRBD1 (6 bases). V lost 2 bases to trimming and J lost 5 bases, with 7 bases between them. This CDR3 has 12 amino acids. Germline V CDR1 and CDR2: GTSNPN, SVGIG (reference sequence). CDR3 sequence reads: CAWSKGDQPQHF. The CDR3 nucleotides read TGTGCCTGGAGTAAGGGGGATCAGCCCCAGCATTTT. Full variable domain (remainder filled in from reference TRBV30 and TRBJ1-5): SQTIHQWPATLVQPVGSPLSLECTVEGTSNPNLYWYRQAAGRGLQLLFYSVGIGQISSEVPQNLSASRPQDRQFILSSKKLLLSDSGFYLCAWSKGDQPQHFGDGTRLSIL.

The DNA of the CDR3 is TGTGCCAGCCGGGACGTCAACTACGAGCAGTACTTC. Protein: CASRDVNYEQYF. The chain recombines TRBV6-6 with TRBJ2-7; either TRBD1 or TRBD2 may supply D (5 bases each). Deletions cut 8 bases from V and 3 bases from J, with 11 bases between. The length of the CDR3 is 12 residues. Germline V gene lookup returns CDR1 MNHNY and CDR2 SVGAGI (reference sequence).

The V gene is TRBV2, the J gene TRBJ1-1; no clear D. CDR3 length equals 14 residues. V was pared by 6 bases and J by 6 bases, with 17 bases between. From germline, CDR1 is SNHLY and CDR2 FYNNEI. CDR3 DNA sequence: TGTGCCAGCAGATGGGTCGGGAGCACACCTGAAGCTTTCTTT. Translating it yields CASRWVGSTPEAFF.

This chain uses TRBV5-4 with TRBJ1-5, with a weak D call TRBD1 (5 bases). The CDR3 extends over 15 amino acids. The V end lost 0 bases, the J end lost 8 bases, and 15 bases lay between the germline ends. Germline values: CDR1 SGHNT, CDR2 YYREEE (reference sequence). Here the CDR3 reads CASSLAGSREEPQHF. CDR3 DNA sequence: TGTGCCAGCAGCTTGGCGGGGAGCAGGGAGGAGCCCCAGCATTTT.

The chain links TRBV28 to TRBJ2-3; 8 bases match TRBD2. CDR1 and CDR2 from the germline V gene are MDHEN and SYDVKM. The J segment lost 3 bases and the V segment lost 5 bases, leaving 10 bases of the junction unmatched. The CDR3 is 16 amino acids. The CDR3 here is CASSLSSAGGTDTQYF. DNA of the CDR3: TGTGCCAGCAGTCTATCCTCGGCGGGAGGAACAGATACGCAGTATTTT.

V is TRBV30 and J is TRBJ1-2; a possible D gene is TRBD1 (6 bases). CDR3 length: 11 residues. Trimming removed 4 bases from V and 6 bases from J, with 9 bases in between. Germline V gene data show CDR1 as GTSNPN and CDR2 as SVGIG (reference sequence). The CDR3 nucleotides read TGTGCCTGGACAGGGGAGCATGGCTACACCTTC. This sequence encodes CAWTGEHGYTF.

The chain has TRBV2 and TRBJ2-5; a weak D match, TRBD1 (6 bases). V lost 6 bases to trimming and J lost 2 bases, with 10 bases between them. Germline V CDR1 and CDR2: SNHLY, FYNNEI. This CDR3 contains 13 residues. CDR3 sequence reads: CASRRTEQETQYF. CDR3 nucleotide sequence: TGTGCCAGCAGGAGGACAGAGCAAGAGACCCAGTACTTC.

V is TRBV7-9 and J is TRBJ1-4, with D unresolved. Trimming cost V 5 bases and J 5 bases, with 12 bases left between them. The CDR3 is 14 residues long. Germline-derived CDR1 and CDR2 are SEHNR and FQNEAQ (reference sequence). The CDR3 region has the DNA TGTGCCAGCAGCCACGACATCCTGAATGAAAAACTGTTTTTT. Translating gives CASSHDILNEKLFF.